This T cell receptor beta chain was documented in a study of human versus mouse CDR3 diversity and MHC coevolution (dated by TCRdb to 2016 to 2017). As for the study more broadly: The immunoSEQ assay was reported to detect one in 200,000 T cells and to minimize amplification bias from multiplex PCR. Valid reads per sample ranged from roughly 5.5 x 10^6 to 1.8 x 10^7 across mouse and human samples. Three healthy volunteer blood donors were included in the human cohort, with one aged 30 to 40, one aged 40 to 50 and one aged 60 to 70 at collection. Human naive CD4 T cell repertoires were used as a reference for TCR selection on multiple MHC II alleles and were compared with human-TCR-locus transgenic mice carrying single MHC II.

Fluorescence-activated cell sorting was used to isolate naive CD4 T cells, defined as CD45RO-negative and CD62L-positive, from PBMCs. Around 50 ml of fresh peripheral blood was drawn per donor, and PBMCs were isolated by Ficoll density centrifugation. All samples were sorted on a FACSAria III instrument and reached purity above 95%. The germline V end is reduced by 0 bases and the J end by 4 bases; junction bases left unmatched: 4. CDR3 length: 16 amino acids, cysteine to phenylalanine. Only the CDR3 portion is preserved as DNA: 48 bases, with reading frame beginning at the first base. CDR1 and CDR2 (SGHKS, YYEKEE) derive from the germline V gene (reference sequence). As regards this clone: Its binding antigen is unknown. Base qualities are not recorded, but no much larger clone differs from it by a single base.

Findings and caveats that apply to the study as a whole: On average, humans had more CDR3 deletions and insertions than mice did, pointing to greater exonuclease and TdT activity. iCHAO1 estimates gave humans the largest TCR beta repertoire, 1.5 million to 2 million clonotypes, attributed likely to selection by multiple MHC II molecules. Among all compared groups, most of the three human donors had the lowest clonal inequality scores. Because human T cells were selected on roughly six MHC II alleles, repertoire diversity in humans and mice was not considered directly comparable.

The QIAGEN blood and tissue kit was used to extract genomic DNA from sorted cells, and the DNA was quantified on a NanoDrop 1000. The immunoSEQ platform deep sequenced and quantified TCR alpha and beta chains by multiplex PCR of genomic DNA. As for how the authors treated the data: IMGT gene and region definitions were used to annotate TCR sequences. Out-of-frame rearrangements served as a stand-in for the preselection repertoire and were compared with in-frame clonotypes. The iCHAO1 estimator supplied with the immunoSEQ platform was used to estimate repertoire size. A Gini index, which is based on the Lorenz curve, was applied to in-frame amino acid clonotypes to measure clonal inequality. The intersect function in the R package tcR was used to count shared clonotypes, while the Jaccard index served to score similarity. Frequencies of V, J and V-J usage were subjected to principal component analysis with the R prcomp function, without normalization. TCRdb retrieved this table from immuneACCESS and kept in-frame rearrangements only. Not all clones are present; in checked studies, unresolved V genes account for under half, and no reason is known for the remainder. V and J calls and clone size follow that table, whereas D and trimming were derived from the DNA. In all, the sample holds about 83,000 clones, and about nine tenths of those were seen once. The top ten clones comprise about 0.14% of the sample.

This receptor was identified in a person aged 30 to 69 in good health. Specimen: naive CD4+ T cells from blood. The sample's cell subset or site, from its label and the paper: CD45RO-negative CD62L-positive naive CD4 T cells. Recombination connected TRBV5-5 to TRBJ2-1; 10 nucleotides in the junction match TRBD1. The DNA sequence follows: TGTGCCAGCAGCTTGGTTTTGGGACAGGGGTACAATGAGCAGTTCTTC. Translation gives CASSLVLGQGYNEQFF.